This T cell receptor (beta chain) was documented in a study of shared clonotypes between healthy human individuals. CDR1 and CDR2 from the germline V gene are SGHRS and YFSETQ. Trimming took 3 bases from V and 6 from J; bases not matched to a gene: 8. The length of the CDR3 is 15 residues. Using immunoSEQ multiplex PCR, the repertoire was profiled, and TCRdb retains in-frame clones only, with some absent. The sample lists some 2,000,000 clones; approximately 94% were seen once. The chain is built from TRBV5-1 and TRBJ2-1; 8 positions match TRBD2. This clonotype was sampled from a man aged 18 to 30 in good health. Sequencing was performed on naive CD4+ T cells sorted from blood. The subset was: CD45RA+ positively selected. For the CDR3, the DNA is TGCGCCAGCAGCTCCTTGAGCGGGAGCTTCAATGAGCAGTTCTTC. Translated: CASSSLSGSFNEQFF.